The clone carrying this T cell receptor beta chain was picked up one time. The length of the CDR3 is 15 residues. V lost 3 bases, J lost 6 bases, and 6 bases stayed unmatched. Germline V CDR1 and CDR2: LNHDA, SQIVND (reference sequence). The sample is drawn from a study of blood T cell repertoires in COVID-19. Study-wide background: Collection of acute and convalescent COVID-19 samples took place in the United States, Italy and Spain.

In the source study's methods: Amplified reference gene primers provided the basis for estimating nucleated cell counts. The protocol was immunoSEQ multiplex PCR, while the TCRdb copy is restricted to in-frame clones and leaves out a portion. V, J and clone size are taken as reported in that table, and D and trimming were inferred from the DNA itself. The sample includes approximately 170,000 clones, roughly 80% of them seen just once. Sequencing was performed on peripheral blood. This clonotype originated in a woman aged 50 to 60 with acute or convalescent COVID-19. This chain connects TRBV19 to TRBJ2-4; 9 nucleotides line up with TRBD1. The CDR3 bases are TGTGCCAGTAGTATGTCGGGACAGGGATCAAACATTCAGTACTTC. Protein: CASSMSGQGSNIQYF.